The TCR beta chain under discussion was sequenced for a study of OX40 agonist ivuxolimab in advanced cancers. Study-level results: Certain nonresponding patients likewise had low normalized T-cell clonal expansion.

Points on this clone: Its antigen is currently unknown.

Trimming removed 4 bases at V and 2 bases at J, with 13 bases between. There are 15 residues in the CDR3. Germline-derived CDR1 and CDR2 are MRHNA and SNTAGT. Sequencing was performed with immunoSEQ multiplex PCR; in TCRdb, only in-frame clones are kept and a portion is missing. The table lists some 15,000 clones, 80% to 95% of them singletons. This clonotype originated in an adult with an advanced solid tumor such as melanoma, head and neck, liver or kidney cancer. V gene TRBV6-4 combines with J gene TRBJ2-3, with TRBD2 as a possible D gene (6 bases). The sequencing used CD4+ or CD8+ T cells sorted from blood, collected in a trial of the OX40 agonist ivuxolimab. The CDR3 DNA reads TGTGCCAGCAGTGCCGGCGGGGCCCACACAGATACGCAGTATTTT. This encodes CASSAGGAHTDTQYF.